This T cell receptor (beta chain) was sequenced for a study of T cells after yellow fever vaccination. Study as a whole: Preparation of fractions with low cell numbers was performed using SMART-Seq v4 Ultra Low Input.

The CDR3 extends over 15 amino acids. Germline values: CDR1 SGHTA, CDR2 FQGNSA. The germline V and J ends were trimmed by 4 bases and 1 base, with 14 bases remaining between them. 5'RACE template switching added a universal primer site and UMIs to TCR cDNA. From the 5' RACE reads, TCRdb called clonotypes with MiXCR, one entry per CDR3 protein. The sample carries roughly 520,000 distinct CDR3 sequences, 21% recorded once. A remark on this clonotype: Its target is not known.

Study-wide points: Abundant bulk-derived clonotypes could contaminate FACS-sorted repertoires.

The source material was PBMCs, sampled 21 days after the first yellow fever vaccination. This sequence joins TRBV7-2 and TRBJ2-7; TRBD1 or TRBD2 may be the D gene (5 bases each). This TCR came from a man aged 18 to 30 who received the YFV17D yellow fever vaccine. The CDR3 nucleotides read TGTGCCAGCAGCTCGGGACCCCCAGGGTCCTACGAGCAGTACTTC. The encoded protein is CASSSGPPGSYEQYF.